This entry lists 17 T cell receptor beta chains sequenced from one sample in a study of T cells in narcolepsy. The repertoire was sequenced with immunoSEQ multiplex PCR; TCRdb's copy has only in-frame clones and lacks some. The sample has around 30,000 clones, around 80% seen once. The material sequenced was CD45RA- memory CD4+ T cells from PBMCs. The receptors were sampled from a human donor with narcolepsy.

This clone came up a few times. The chain combines TRBV29-1 with TRBJ2-3, with 7 positions matching TRBD2. V gave up 3 bases and J gave up 10 bases; unmatched junction bases: 7. Per the germline V gene, CDR1 is SQVTM and CDR2 is ANQGSEA. The CDR3 contains 12 residues. DNA of the CDR3: TGCAGCGTTGAGCGGGAGAGCCAGGCGCAGTATTTT. Translating it yields CSVERESQAQYF.

The chain combines TRBV27 with TRBJ2-1; D gene unclear. This CDR3 is built from 14 residues. Germline V gives CDR1 MNHEY, CDR2 SMNVEV (reference sequence). V lost 4 bases, J lost 2 bases, and 9 bases lay in between. CDR3 loop: CASSSPFAYNEQFF. CDR3 bases: TGTGCCAGCAGTTCACCGTTCGCCTACAATGAGCAGTTCTTC.

This chain links TRBV7-3 with TRBJ2-7; D is possibly TRBD2 (5 bases). The ends were cut back, 2 bases at V and 4 bases at J, with 12 bases in the middle. The CDR3 runs 14 residues. Germline V gene sequence: CDR1 SGHTA, CDR2 FQGTGA. CDR3 nucleotides: TGTGCCAGCAGCTTATACGGGATAGGTTACGAGCAGTACTTC. Translating it yields CASSLYGIGYEQYF. The full variable domain, completed using reference TRBV7-3 and TRBJ2-7, is GAGVSQTPSNKVTEKGKYVELRCDPISGHTALYWYRQSLGQGPEFLIYFQGTGAADDSGLPNDRFFAVRPEGSVSTLKIQRTERGDSAVYLCASSLYGIGYEQYFGPGTRLTVT.

V is TRBV2 and J is TRBJ2-7; D gene uncertain. Germline assignment: CDR1 SNHLY and CDR2 FYNNEI. The CDR3 has 12 amino acids. The ends were cut back, 7 bases at V and 8 bases at J, with 15 bases in the middle. This chain's CDR3 is CASMVGVNKQYF. The CDR3 nucleotides are TGTGCCAGCATGGTGGGCGTGAATAAGCAGTACTTC.

The chain couples TRBV6-5 to TRBJ2-3; tentatively, D is TRBD1 (6 bases). Germline CDR1 MNHEY, CDR2 SVGAGI. Trimming cost V 9 bases and J 3 bases, with 16 bases left between them. CDR3 length: 14 residues. The CDR3 loop reads CASYTGFKTDTQYF. The CDR3 DNA follows: TGTGCCAGTTACACAGGGTTCAAAACAGATACGCAGTATTTT.

The chain joins TRBV30 to TRBJ1-6; 7 nucleotides line up with TRBD1. CDR1 GTSNPN and CDR2 SVGIG come from the germline V gene (reference sequence). The CDR3 length is 14 residues. Unmatched junction bases numbered 8, after V lost 5 bases and J lost 7 bases. In DNA, the CDR3 is TGTGCCTGGGGGATACAGGGGACAAATTCACCCCTCCACTTT. It is translated as CAWGIQGTNSPLHF.

This chain uses TRBV6-6 with TRBJ2-1; possibly TRBD1 or TRBD2 for D (5 bases each). V dropped 9 bases and J dropped 2 bases, with 14 bases sitting between them. CDR3 size: 14 residues. Germline V gene sequence: CDR1 MNHNY, CDR2 SVGAGI (reference sequence). The CDR3 loop reads CASRIGTPYNEQFF. Written as DNA, the CDR3 is TGTGCCAGTCGGATCGGGACCCCCTACAATGAGCAGTTCTTC.

The V and J genes are TRBV7-9 and TRBJ1-2, with 8 bases fitting TRBD1. J lost 0 bases, V lost 5 bases, and 2 bases had no gene match. Germline V gene sequence: CDR1 SEHNR, CDR2 FQNEAQ (reference sequence). The CDR3 length is 14 residues. CDR3 coding DNA: TGTGCCAGCAGCCCGGGACAGGCTAACTATGGCTACACCTTC. Encoded protein: CASSPGQANYGYTF. Based on the CDR3 plus reference TRBV7-9 and TRBJ1-2, the full variable domain is DTGVSQNPRHKITKRGQNVTFRCDPISEHNRLYWYRQTLGQGPEFLTYFQNEAQLEKSRLLSDRFSAERPKGSFSTLEIQRTEQGDSAMYLCASSPGQANYGYTFGSGTRLTVV.

This clone was counted a few times. The V call is TRBV7-9, the J call TRBJ2-1; the D is unclear. Germline CDR1 SEHNR, CDR2 FQNEAQ (reference sequence). Trimming left V 4 bases short and J 6 bases short, with 13 bases between. CDR3 length: 14 residues. This chain's CDR3 is CASSSGGPGNEQFF. DNA of the CDR3: TGTGCCAGCAGCTCAGGCGGTCCAGGCAATGAGCAGTTCTTC.

The chain employs TRBV9 and TRBJ1-3, with TRBD1 as a possible D gene (5 bases). CDR3 size: 16 residues. Trimming removed 0 bases from V and 2 bases from J, with 12 bases in between. Germline V lookup: CDR1 SGDLS, CDR2 YYNGEE. CDR3 DNA: TGTGCCAGCAGCGTAGGTGCAGGGATTGCTGGAAACACCATATATTTT. This translates into CASSVGAGIAGNTIYF.

This chain uses TRBV5-4 with TRBJ2-1; D may be TRBD1 or TRBD2 (5 bases each). This CDR3 region has 17 residues. The V gene lost 0 bases and the J gene lost 2 bases, with 15 bases spanning the gap. The germline V gene has CDR1 SGHNT and CDR2 YYREEE (reference sequence). The CDR3 DNA is TGTGCCAGCAGCTTGGCAAGGACAAGAGGGCCCTACAATGAGCAGTTCTTC. It yields the protein CASSLARTRGPYNEQFF.

This sequence joins TRBV7-3 and TRBJ2-2; 9 nucleotides match TRBD1. The CDR3 is 15 residues long. The V and J ends lost 1 base and 4 bases, in that order; junction bases with no gene match: 1. Germline CDR1 reads SGHTA; CDR2 reads FQGTGA. The CDR3 coding sequence is TGTGCCAGCAGCTTAAACAGGGGGCTCACCGGGGAGCTGTTTTTT. This gives the protein CASSLNRGLTGELFF.

This chain joins TRBV30 and TRBJ2-1; TRBD1 matches 7 bases. Germline V gene lookup returns CDR1 GTSNPN and CDR2 SVGIG (reference sequence). The CDR3 covers 15 residues. The V gene end was trimmed by 4 bases and the J gene end by 0 bases; junction bases not matched to a gene: 6. The CDR3 region is CAWTRQGLSYNEQFF. Written as DNA, the CDR3 is TGTGCCTGGACCCGACAGGGCCTCTCCTACAATGAGCAGTTCTTC.

The genes are TRBV19 and TRBJ2-1; unclear D gene. The V end lost 9 bases, the J end lost 7 bases, and 13 bases lay between the germline ends. This CDR3 region has 12 residues. Germline CDR1 is LNHDA and CDR2 is SQIVND (reference sequence). The CDR3 DNA is TGTGCCAGCCGGGTGGGGAAGAATGAGCAGTTCTTC. Protein product: CASRVGKNEQFF.

The gene calls are TRBV2 and TRBJ2-5; no clear D. With 0 bases removed from V and 2 bases from J, the gap between germline ends came to 16 bases. There are 17 residues in the CDR3. Germline CDR1 is SNHLY and CDR2 is FYNNEI. CDR3 DNA sequence: TGTGCCAGCAGTGAAGCGTTTGGCGGACGGAAGCAAGAGACCCAGTACTTC. Protein product: CASSEAFGGRKQETQYF.

V is TRBV5-1 and J is TRBJ1-1; D might be TRBD1 (6 bases). Germline V CDR1 and CDR2: SGHRS, YFSETQ. This CDR3 is built from 17 residues. V lost 2 bases to trimming and J lost 1 base, with 18 bases between them. The DNA of the CDR3 is TGCGCCAGCAGCTTCTTGTCCCCAGGCAGGGGGAACACTGAAGCTTTCTTT. This codes for CASSFLSPGRGNTEAFF.

The chain has TRBV7-8 and TRBJ2-7; D gene ambiguous. The V end was cut by 3 bases, the J end by 4 bases, with 19 bases between. Germline CDR1 reads SGHVS; CDR2 reads FQNEAQ. The CDR3 consists of 16 residues. CDR3 sequence reads: CASSFRLGENKYEQYF. The CDR3 DNA reads TGTGCCAGCAGCTTCCGTTTAGGCGAGAATAAATACGAGCAGTACTTC.